The present TCR beta chain was sequenced within a study of blood T cell repertoires in COVID-19. About the research overall: The cDNA or gDNA used as material had been derived from T cells, B-cell-depleted T cells, or PBMCs.

Authors' methods: Estimation of nucleated cell counts was performed using reference gene primer amplification. Using immunoSEQ multiplex PCR, the repertoire was profiled, and TCRdb retains in-frame clones only, with some absent. V and J calls and clone size come straight from that table; D and trimming were deduced from the DNA. The data hold about 60,000 clones, with about 80% observed a single time. The CDR3 is made up of 16 amino acids. Losses at the gene ends were 5 bases for V and 3 bases for J; bases not matched to a gene: 9. The germline gives CDR1 LGHNT, CDR2 FRNRAP. V usage is TRBV12-5 and J usage is TRBJ2-2; 7 positions agree with TRBD1. Sample: peripheral blood. The sequence was obtained from a woman of 80 years or more with acute or convalescent COVID-19. CDR3 sequence: CASGPTGTADTGELFF. The DNA for the CDR3 is TGTGCTAGTGGTCCTACCGGGACAGCGGACACCGGGGAGCTGTTTTTT.